Listed here are 4 T cell receptor beta chains from one sample, sequenced in a study of blood T cells in healthy people across ages. A second PCR, run for about 7 to 11 cycles, used a sample-barcoded 5' primer plus a J-beta primer mix. TCRdb re-analysed the 5' RACE reads in MiXCR, keeping a single row per CDR3 protein. Among around 1,000,000 distinct CDR3 sequences, roughly two fifths were seen once, and the ten largest hold roughly 13%. The sample consisted of blood. These receptors originate from a man aged 18 to 29 in good health.

As regards this clonotype: The junction and the germline gene differ at one end; a read error may be behind it. In DNA form, the CDR3 reads TGCAGCGTTTATCCGACAGGACGCTATGACTACACCTTC. As protein: CSVYPTGRYDYTF. This chain connects TRBV29-1 to TRBJ1-2, with D possibly being TRBD1 (6 bases). The CDR3 sequence is 13 residues long. Germline V gene data show CDR1 as SQVTM and CDR2 as ANQGSEA.

The chain recombines TRBV6-2 or TRBV6-3 with TRBJ1-5; D unresolved. V lost 5 bases, J lost 5 bases, and 10 bases lay in between. Germline CDR1 is MNHEY and CDR2 is SVGEGT. The CDR3 spans 13 residues. CDR3 in amino acids: CASSDEFHQPQHF. The CDR3 DNA sequence: TGTGCCAGCAGTGACGAGTTTCATCAGCCCCAGCATTTT.

The rearrangement uses TRBV12-3 or TRBV12-4 and TRBJ1-6; tentatively, D is TRBD1 (5 bases). The CDR3 loop spans 15 amino acids. V was clipped by 7 bases and J by 0 bases, with 10 bases between them. This CDR3 is CASTRGPSYNSPLHF. CDR3 nucleotides: TGTGCCAGCACTAGGGGCCCCTCCTATAATTCACCCCTCCACTTT.

Concerning this clonotype: Since a much larger clone is just one base distant, this may be a read error. No conserved phenylalanine or tryptophan ends this CDR3, so it is likely a read error. V and J are TRBV3-1 and TRBJ1-2, with D uncertain. CDR1 and CDR2 from the germline V gene are LGHDT and YNNKEL (reference sequence). V was trimmed by 0 bases and J by 6 bases, leaving 5 bases between them. This CDR3 contains 12 residues. DNA of the CDR3: TGTGCCAGCAGCCAAGAAGTGGATGGCTACACCTTA. It specifies CASSQEVDGYTL.